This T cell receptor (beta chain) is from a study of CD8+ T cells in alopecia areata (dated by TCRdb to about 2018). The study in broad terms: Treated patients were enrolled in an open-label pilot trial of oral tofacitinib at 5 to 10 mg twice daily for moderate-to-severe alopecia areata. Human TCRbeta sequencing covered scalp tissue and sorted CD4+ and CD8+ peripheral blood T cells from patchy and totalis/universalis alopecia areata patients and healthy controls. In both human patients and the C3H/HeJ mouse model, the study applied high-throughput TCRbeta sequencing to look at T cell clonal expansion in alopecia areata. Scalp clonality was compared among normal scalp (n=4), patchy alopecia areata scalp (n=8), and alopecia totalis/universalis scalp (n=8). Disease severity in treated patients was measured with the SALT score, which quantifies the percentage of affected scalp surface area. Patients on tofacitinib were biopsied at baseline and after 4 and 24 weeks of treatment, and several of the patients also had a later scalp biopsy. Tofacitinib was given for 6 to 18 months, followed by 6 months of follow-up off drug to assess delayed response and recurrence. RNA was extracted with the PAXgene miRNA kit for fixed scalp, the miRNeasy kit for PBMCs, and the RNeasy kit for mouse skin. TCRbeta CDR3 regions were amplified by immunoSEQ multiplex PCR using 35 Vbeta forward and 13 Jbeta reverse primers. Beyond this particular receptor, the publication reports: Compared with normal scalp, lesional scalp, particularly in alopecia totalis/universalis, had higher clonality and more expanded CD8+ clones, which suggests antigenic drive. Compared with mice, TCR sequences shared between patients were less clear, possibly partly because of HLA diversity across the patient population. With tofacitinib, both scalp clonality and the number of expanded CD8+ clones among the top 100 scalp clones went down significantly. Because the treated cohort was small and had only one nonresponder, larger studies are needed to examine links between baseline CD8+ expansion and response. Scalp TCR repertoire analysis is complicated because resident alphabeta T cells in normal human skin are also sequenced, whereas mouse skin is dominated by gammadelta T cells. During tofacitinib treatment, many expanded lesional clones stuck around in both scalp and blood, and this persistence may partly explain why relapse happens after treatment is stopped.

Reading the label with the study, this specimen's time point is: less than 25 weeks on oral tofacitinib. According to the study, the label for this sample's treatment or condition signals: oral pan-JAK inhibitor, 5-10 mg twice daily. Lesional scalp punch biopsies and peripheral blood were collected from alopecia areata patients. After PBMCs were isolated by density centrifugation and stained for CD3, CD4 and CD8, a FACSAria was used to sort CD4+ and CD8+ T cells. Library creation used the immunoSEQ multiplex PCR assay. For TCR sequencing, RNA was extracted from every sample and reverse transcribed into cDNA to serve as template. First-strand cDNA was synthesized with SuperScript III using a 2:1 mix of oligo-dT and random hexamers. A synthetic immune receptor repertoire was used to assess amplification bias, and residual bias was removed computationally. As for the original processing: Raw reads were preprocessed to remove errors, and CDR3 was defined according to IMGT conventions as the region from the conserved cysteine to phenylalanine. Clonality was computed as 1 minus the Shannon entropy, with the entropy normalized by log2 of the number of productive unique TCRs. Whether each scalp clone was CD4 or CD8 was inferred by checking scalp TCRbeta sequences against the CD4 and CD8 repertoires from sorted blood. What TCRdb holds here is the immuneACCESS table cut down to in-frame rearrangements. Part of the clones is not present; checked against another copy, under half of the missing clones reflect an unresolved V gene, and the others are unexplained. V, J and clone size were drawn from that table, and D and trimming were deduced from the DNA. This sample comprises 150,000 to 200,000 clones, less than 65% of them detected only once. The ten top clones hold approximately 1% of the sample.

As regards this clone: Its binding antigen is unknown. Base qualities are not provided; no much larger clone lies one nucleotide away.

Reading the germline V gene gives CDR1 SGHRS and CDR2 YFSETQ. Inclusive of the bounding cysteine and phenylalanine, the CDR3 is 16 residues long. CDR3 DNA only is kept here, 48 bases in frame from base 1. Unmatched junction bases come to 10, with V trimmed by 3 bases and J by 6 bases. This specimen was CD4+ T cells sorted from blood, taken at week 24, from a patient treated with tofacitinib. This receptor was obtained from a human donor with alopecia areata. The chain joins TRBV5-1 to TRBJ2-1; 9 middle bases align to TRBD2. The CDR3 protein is CASSSKNSGGGNEQFF. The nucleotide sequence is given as TGCGCCAGCAGCTCAAAAAATAGCGGGGGAGGCAATGAGCAGTTCTTC.